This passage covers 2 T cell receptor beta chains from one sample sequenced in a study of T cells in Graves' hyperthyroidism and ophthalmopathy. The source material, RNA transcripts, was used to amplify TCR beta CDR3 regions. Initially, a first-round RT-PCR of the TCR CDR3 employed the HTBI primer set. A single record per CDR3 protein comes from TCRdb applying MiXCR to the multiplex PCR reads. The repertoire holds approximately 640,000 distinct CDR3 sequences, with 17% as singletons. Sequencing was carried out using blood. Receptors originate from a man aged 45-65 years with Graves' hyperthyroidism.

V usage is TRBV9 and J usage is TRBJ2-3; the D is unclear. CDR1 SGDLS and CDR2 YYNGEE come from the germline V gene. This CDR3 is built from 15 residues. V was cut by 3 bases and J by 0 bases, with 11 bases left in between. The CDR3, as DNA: TGTGCCAGCAGCGGACGTACATATAGCACAGATACGCAGTATTTT. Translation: CASSGRTYSTDTQYF.

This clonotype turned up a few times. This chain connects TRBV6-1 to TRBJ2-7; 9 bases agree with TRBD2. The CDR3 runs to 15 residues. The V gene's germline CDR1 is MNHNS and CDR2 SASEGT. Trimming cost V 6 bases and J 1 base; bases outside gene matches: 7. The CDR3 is CASSLSGGLSYEQYF. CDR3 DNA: TGTGCCAGCAGCCTTAGCGGGGGACTTTCCTACGAGCAGTACTTC.